The clone carrying this T cell receptor (beta chain) occurred a few times. The antigen is unknown. The library was made from cDNA and included unique molecular identifiers. Each batch of about 0.95 to 10 million T cells produced approximately 470,000 cDNA molecules. Each CDR3 protein gets one entry after TCRdb re-called the PCR reads with MiXCR. The sample includes roughly 800,000 distinct CDR3 sequences, approximately 50% seen only once; the top ten take roughly 4.4%. The data were obtained in a study of post-analysis software for immune sequencing data. The wider study: Patients had relapsing-remitting, secondary progressive or progressive-relapsing multiple sclerosis; some lacked subtype. Study conclusions and caveats: Same-batch preparations were strongly co-clustered by F measure.

The TCR comes from a girl aged 10-17 years with multiple sclerosis. Material for sequencing was blood.

The CDR3: CSAREGAGNQPQHF. CDR3 DNA sequence: TGCAGTGCTAGAGAGGGGGCAGGGAATCAGCCCCAGCATTTT. The genes are TRBV20-1 and TRBJ1-5; the D gene is possibly TRBD1 (6 bases). V was shortened by 0 bases and J by 4 bases, with 10 bases between the two germline ends. Germline CDR1 and CDR2: DFQATT and SNEGSKA (reference sequence). The CDR3 spans 14 residues.